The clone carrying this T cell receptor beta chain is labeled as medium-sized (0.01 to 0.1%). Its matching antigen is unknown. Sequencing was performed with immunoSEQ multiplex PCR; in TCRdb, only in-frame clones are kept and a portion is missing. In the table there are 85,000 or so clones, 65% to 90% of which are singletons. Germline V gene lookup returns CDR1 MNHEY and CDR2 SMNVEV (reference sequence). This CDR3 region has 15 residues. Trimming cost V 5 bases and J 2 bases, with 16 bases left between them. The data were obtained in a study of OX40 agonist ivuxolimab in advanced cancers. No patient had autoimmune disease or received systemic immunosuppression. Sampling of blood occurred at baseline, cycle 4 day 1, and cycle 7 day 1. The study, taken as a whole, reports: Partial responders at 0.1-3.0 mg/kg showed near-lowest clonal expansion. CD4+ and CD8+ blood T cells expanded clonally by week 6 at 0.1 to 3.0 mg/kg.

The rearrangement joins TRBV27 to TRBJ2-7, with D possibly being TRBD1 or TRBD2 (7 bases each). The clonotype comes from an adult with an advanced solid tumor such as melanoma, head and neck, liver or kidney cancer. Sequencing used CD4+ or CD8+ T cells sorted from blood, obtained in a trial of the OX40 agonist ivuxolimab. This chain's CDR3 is CASSGGRGGTYEQYF. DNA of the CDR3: TGTGCCAGCAGTGGGGGCAGGGGGGGGACCTACGAGCAGTACTTC.